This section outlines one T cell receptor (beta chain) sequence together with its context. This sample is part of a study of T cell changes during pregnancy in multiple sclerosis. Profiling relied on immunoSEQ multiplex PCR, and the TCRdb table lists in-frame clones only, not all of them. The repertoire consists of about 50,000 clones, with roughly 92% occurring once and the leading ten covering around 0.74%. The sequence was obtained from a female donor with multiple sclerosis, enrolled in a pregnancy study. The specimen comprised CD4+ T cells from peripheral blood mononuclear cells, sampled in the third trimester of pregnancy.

The CDR3 protein is CASSWVAGGKYNEQFF. As DNA, the CDR3 is TGTGCCAGCAGCTGGGTAGCGGGGGGCAAATACAATGAGCAGTTCTTC. The V call is TRBV7-2, the J call TRBJ2-1; 10 positions agree with TRBD2. Germline CDR1 and CDR2: SGHTA and FQGNSA. The CDR3 has 16 amino acids. V was clipped by 4 bases and J by 4 bases; unmatched bases: 7.